The 11 T cell receptor beta chains given below trace back to one sample, sequenced in a study of human T cells and chemical hapten exposure. TCRdb passed the RACE reads through MiXCR, listing each CDR3 protein once. Here the sample spans about 70,000 distinct CDR3 sequences, roughly 9.8% being singletons. Described time point: patch test 1, 2 weeks after DPC sensitization. Treatment given: therapeutic diphenylcyclopropenone sensitization with weekly scalp DPC. Specimen: whole blood, collected in connection with sensitization to the hapten diphenylcyclopropenone (DPC). These receptors were obtained from a middle-aged woman with alopecia areata. Some clones in this sample may be carry-over from other donors' samples.

The chain links TRBV4-3 to TRBJ1-2; D gene unclear. The CDR3 runs to 14 residues. Germline-derived CDR1 and CDR2 are LGHNA and YSLEER. Trimming cost V 0 bases and J 4 bases, with 9 bases left between them. The CDR3 coding sequence is TGCGCCAGCAGCCAAGATCTAGATCTCTATGGCTACACCTTC. Its translation: CASSQDLDLYGYTF.

The V call is TRBV11-2, the J call TRBJ2-7; TRBD1 agrees at 7 bases. V lost 5 bases and J lost 5; bases outside the gene matches: 6. From germline, CDR1 is SGHAT and CDR2 FQNNGV. The CDR3 runs 13 residues. This CDR3 is CASSPDRVHEQYF. The CDR3 DNA reads TGTGCCAGCAGCCCCGACAGGGTCCACGAGCAGTACTTC.

In this sample, this clonotype turned up a few times. V usage is TRBV28 and J usage is TRBJ2-1; 7 positions match TRBD2. The length of the CDR3 is 16 residues. Germline loops: CDR1 MDHEN, CDR2 SYDVKM. V gave up 4 bases and J gave up 4 bases; unmatched junction bases: 10. The CDR3 sequence: CASSSQGRGTYNEQFF. DNA for the CDR3: TGTGCCAGCAGTTCACAAGGGAGGGGCACTTACAATGAGCAGTTCTTC.

This clonotype was seen many times. The rearrangement links TRBV23-1 to TRBJ2-1, with unresolved D. TRBV23-1 is annotated as an ORF whose role is uncertain. Trimming cost V 0 bases and J 0 bases, with 6 bases left between them. The CDR3 consists of 15 residues. The CDR3 loop is CASSQSGFSYNEQFF. In DNA form, the CDR3 reads TGCGCCAGCAGTCAATCAGGGTTCTCCTACAATGAGCAGTTCTTC.

There are a few counts of this clonotype. This sequence joins TRBV7-6 and TRBJ1-4; no firm D call. CDR1 is SGHVS and CDR2 is FNYEAQ in the germline V gene. Trimming took off 5 bases at V and 0 bases at J, with 13 bases between the two ends. The CDR3 spans 16 residues. The CDR3 nucleotides read TGTGCCAGCAGCCGAAAGAGAGGGTCAACTAATGAAAAACTGTTTTTT. Its protein is CASSRKRGSTNEKLFF. Full variable domain (rest looked up from reference TRBV7-6 and TRBJ1-4): GAGVSQSPRYKVTKRGQDVALRCDPISGHVSLYWYRQALGQGPEFLTYFNYEAQQDKSGLPNDRFSAERPEGSISTLTIQRTEQRDSAMYRCASSRKRGSTNEKLFFGSGTQLSVL.

This clonotype has at least ten counts. V gene TRBV5-6 combines with J gene TRBJ1-1, with TRBD1 identical over 7 bases. In germline, CDR1 is SGHDT, CDR2 YYEEEE. There are 15 residues in the CDR3. Trimming cost V 0 bases and J 5 bases; bases outside gene matches: 7. Here the CDR3 DNA reads TGTGCCAGCAGCTTGGATCAGGGGGTAGGAACTGAAGCTTTCTTT. Translated, it gives CASSLDQGVGTEAFF.

This clonotype has a count of ten or more. The gene calls are TRBV21-1 and TRBJ1-6. TRBV21-1 is shown as a pseudogene. The CDR3 sequence is 8 residues long. CDR3 DNA: TGTGCCAGCAGCTCCCTCCACTTT. As protein: CASSSLHF.

Remarks on this clonotype: This could be a read error, since a much larger clone is one nucleotide away. This chain joins TRBV3-1 and TRBJ1-5; 10 bases line up with TRBD1. Germline V gene lookup returns CDR1 LGHDT and CDR2 YNNKEL (reference sequence). There are 15 residues in the CDR3. The CDR3 nucleotides are TGTGCCAGCAGCCCCGGGACAGGGGACGGTCAGCCCCGGCATTTT. Translated: CASSPGTGDGQPRHF.

This clonotype was observed many times. This chain uses TRBV12-3 or TRBV12-4 with TRBJ2-7; tentatively, D is TRBD1 (5 bases). The CDR3 consists of 14 residues. V lost 4 bases, J lost 8 bases, and 18 bases lay in between. The CDR3 DNA reads as TGTGCCAGCAGTTCCTCGTTACAAGGGGCGAAGCAGTACTTC. It specifies CASSSSLQGAKQYF.

The genes are TRBV7-3 and TRBJ2-5; 11 positions match TRBD2. The trim removed 2 bases at V and 2 bases at J, leaving 1 base unmatched. The CDR3 length is 15 residues. Looked up from germline, CDR1 is SGHTA and CDR2 is FQGTGA. DNA of the CDR3: TGTGCCAGCAGCTTATTAGCGGGGGGGCAAGAGACCCAGTACTTC. Amino acid sequence: CASSLLAGGQETQYF.

At least ten counts were recorded for this clonotype. The chain has TRBV28 and TRBJ2-7; 7 bases line up with TRBD1. Trimming removed 5 bases from V and 3 bases from J; junction bases left unmatched: 7. The germline V gene has CDR1 MDHEN and CDR2 SYDVKM. The CDR3 has 14 residues. CDR3 sequence: CASSTPGQLYEQYF. CDR3 coding DNA: TGTGCCAGCAGTACACCGGGACAGCTCTACGAGCAGTACTTC.